The 24 T cell receptor beta chains reported below all come from one sample, sequenced in a study of tumor and adjacent non-tumor tissue in lung cancer. The library came from three nested PCR rounds adapted from ARM-PCR protocols. TCRdb itself ran the multiplex PCR reads through MiXCR, one entry per CDR3 protein. The sample holds 200,000 to 250,000 distinct CDR3 sequences, 71% seen once. This sample's RNA came from whole unsorted tissue. Source material: lung tumor tissue. The receptors shown here come from a man in his 60s with non-small cell lung cancer.

With regard to this clonotype: This may be a read error, as it is one base from a much larger clone. The chain links TRBV6-1 to TRBJ2-5; D may be TRBD2 (6 bases). The CDR3 is made up of 15 amino acids. V lost 3 bases and J 5 bases, leaving 16 bases between the germline ends. Germline V gives CDR1 MNHNS, CDR2 SASEGT. The DNA of the CDR3 is TGTGCCAGCAGTGACTCTACGGGGGAGCGGGAGACCCAGTACTTC. Amino acids: CASSDSTGERETQYF.

Regarding this clonotype: At one of its ends the junction is not consistent with the germline gene, which may arise from a read error. V usage is TRBV5-1 and J usage is TRBJ2-3; D tentatively fits TRBD1 or TRBD2 (5 bases each). The germline V gene encodes CDR1 SGHRS and CDR2 YFSETQ. This CDR3 is 16 amino acids long. This CDR3 reads CASSLGGTHGTDMQYF. The CDR3 nucleotides are TGCGCCAGCAGCTTGGGGGGGACGCATGGCACAGATATGCAGTATTTT.

The rearrangement links TRBV6-6 to TRBJ1-1; D is unclear. Trimming took off 4 bases at V and 7 bases at J, with 10 bases between the two ends. Germline V lookup: CDR1 MNHNY, CDR2 SVGAGI (reference sequence). The CDR3 length is 12 residues. CDR3 sequence (DNA): TGTGCCAGCAGTTCTTCCACCATTGAAGCTTTCTTT. The encoded protein is CASSSSTIEAFF.

Concerning this clonotype: This is likely a read error, given that the CDR3 carries no conserved phenylalanine or tryptophan at its end. The limits of the CDR3 on the DNA are not certain, so only TCRdb's listed CDR3 is given. The chain links TRBV29-1 to TRBJ1-2; the DNA was not compared with TRBD1, the D call given in the table. Germline lookup yields CDR1 SQVTM and CDR2 ANQGSEA. The CDR3 spans 15 amino acids, including both terminal residues. The chain's CDR3 is CSVGQETDYYYGYTV.

V is TRBV5-6 and J is TRBJ2-3; 8 nucleotides match TRBD2. Looked up from germline, CDR1 is SGHDT and CDR2 is YYEEEE. Trimming took 4 bases from V and 4 from J; bases not matched to a gene: 14. The CDR3 is 17 amino acids. In DNA, the CDR3 is TGTGCCAGCAGCCTCCCCCCGGGGGGGGCCCTCGCAGATACGCAGTATTTT. Amino acid sequence: CASSLPPGGALADTQYF.

This clonotype was observed many times. The chain combines TRBV11-2 with TRBJ2-4; D is undetermined. V gave up 0 bases and J gave up 4 bases, with 1 base separating them. Germline V gives CDR1 SGHAT, CDR2 FQNNGV. This CDR3 comprises 12 residues. CDR3 sequence: CASSLDKNIQYF. In DNA form, the CDR3 reads TGTGCCAGCAGCTTAGATAAAAACATTCAGTACTTC.

Details on this clonotype: One end of the junction fails to match germline, which may point to a read error. V and J are TRBV11-2 and TRBJ2-2, with D hard to call. CDR3 length: 13 residues. CDR1 is SGHAT, CDR2 FQNNGV, per germline. The CDR3 is CASSLEVNGELFF. The CDR3 nucleotides read TGTGCCAGCAGCCTAGAAGTGAACGGGGAGCTGTTTTTT.

In its sample, this clonotype was seen many times. The chain uses TRBV20-1 and TRBJ2-1; 9 bases align to TRBD2. The CDR3 runs 14 residues. Germline CDR1 and CDR2: DFQATT and SNEGSKA (reference sequence). With V trimmed by 5 bases and J by 6 bases, 8 bases remained unmatched. The CDR3 DNA reads TGCAGTGCTCGTCAGCGGGGGGCCCTCAATGAGCAGTTCTTC. It translates to CSARQRGALNEQFF.

As concerns this clonotype: One base away lies a much larger clone, so this may be a sequencing read error. The chain is built from TRBV20-1 and TRBJ2-1; D uncertain. Germline CDR1 is DFQATT and CDR2 is SNEGSKA (reference sequence). The CDR3 has 12 amino acids. The ends were cut back, 3 bases at V and 12 bases at J, with 15 bases in the middle. CDR3 in amino acids: CSASGPIRAQFF. CDR3 bases: TGCAGTGCTAGCGGCCCCATCCGGGCGCAGTTCTTC.

The genes are TRBV11-3 and TRBJ2-7; D is possibly TRBD1 or TRBD2 (5 bases each). Germline assignment: CDR1 SGHNT and CDR2 YENEEA. With 9 bases removed from V and 3 bases from J, the gap between germline ends came to 21 bases. This CDR3 is 15 amino acids long. CDR3 in DNA: TGTGCCAGTTGCTCCTCAGCGGACATCGACTACGAGCAGTACTTC. This translates into CASCSSADIDYEQYF.

This clonotype came up once. Since no conserved phenylalanine or tryptophan closes the CDR3, a read error is the likely cause. The chain is built from TRBV11-1 and TRBJ2-1; 8 bases agree with TRBD1. CDR1 and CDR2 (germline): SGHAT, FQDESV (reference sequence). The CDR3 extends over 21 amino acids. The CDR3 protein is CASTLAWGRGLSRSSYNEQFL. CDR3 DNA sequence: TGTGCCAGCACCTTAGCATGGGGCAGGGGGCTTAGTCGAAGCTCCTACAATGAGCAGTTCCTC.

For this clonotype: This sequence may be a read error, since a much larger clone differs from it by one base. The V gene is TRBV20-1, the J gene TRBJ2-5; no firm D call. The CDR3 has 15 amino acids. Per the germline V gene, CDR1 is DFQATT and CDR2 is SNEGSKA (reference sequence). CDR3 amino acids: CNARDHRSATGLKYF. The DNA of the CDR3 is TGCAATGCTAGAGATCATCGGAGCGCCACCGGTCTTAAGTACTTC.

For this clonotype: The junction differs from germline at one of its ends, possibly a read error. V is TRBV11-2 and J is TRBJ2-7; no clear D. The CDR3 is 13 residues long. Germline V gene lookup returns CDR1 SGHAT and CDR2 FQNNGV. CDR3 bases: TGTGCCAGCAGTTTAGGCACGCTCTGCGAGCAGTACTTC. Amino acid sequence: CASSLGTLCEQYF.

In regard to this clonotype: With a much larger clone just one base away, this may be a read error. The chain carries TRBV6-5 and TRBJ2-3, with 9 bases identical to TRBD1. Germline CDR1 is MNHEY and CDR2 is SVGAGI. The J segment lost 5 bases and the V segment lost 5 bases, leaving 11 bases of the junction unmatched. This CDR3 is built from 16 residues. The CDR3 spells CASSSQGTGKKDTQYF. The CDR3 bases are TGTGCCAGCAGTAGCCAAGGGACAGGGAAGAAAGATACGCAGTATTTT.

The chain recombines TRBV6-5 with TRBJ2-5; 10 bases align to TRBD2. CDR3 length: 17 residues. V dropped 11 bases and J dropped 7; count of bases not matched to a gene: 22. Per the germline V gene, CDR1 is MNHEY and CDR2 is SVGAGI. CDR3 nucleotides: TGTGCCTCCGGTTCCTGGACTAGCGGTCCCAGGGTAGGGACCCAGTACTTC. This encodes CASGSWTSGPRVGTQYF.

The chain employs TRBV5-1 and TRBJ1-3, with D unresolved. The CDR3 consists of 13 residues. CDR1 SGHRS and CDR2 YFSETQ come from the germline V gene. Trimming removed 4 bases at V and 2 bases at J, with 7 bases between. CDR3 region: CASSPDPGNTIYF. The CDR3 DNA sequence: TGCGCCAGCAGCCCCGACCCTGGAAACACCATATATTTT.

The V and J genes are TRBV6-1 and TRBJ1-2; D is unclear. CDR3 length: 12 amino acids. The V gene's germline CDR1 is MNHNS and CDR2 SASEGT. V was trimmed by 7 bases and J by 5 bases, leaving 11 bases between them. CDR3: CASMAVVYGYTF. The CDR3 DNA reads TGTGCCAGCATGGCTGTAGTGTATGGCTACACCTTC.

The V gene is TRBV11-2, the J gene TRBJ2-7, with D tentatively TRBD1 (6 bases). Per germline, CDR1 SGHAT and CDR2 FQNNGV. The V end lost 1 base, the J end lost 4 bases, and 8 bases lay between the germline ends. CDR3 length equals 13 residues. For the CDR3, the DNA is TGTGCCAGCAGCTTAGCCAGGGGATACGAGCAGTACTTC. It yields the protein CASSLARGYEQYF.

By share, this clonotype counts as medium-sized (0.01 to 0.1%). This chain uses TRBV11-2 with TRBJ2-3; D call uncertain. Germline loops: CDR1 SGHAT, CDR2 FQNNGV. CDR3 length equals 16 residues. Trimming took 1 base from V and 0 from J, leaving 11 bases between them. DNA for the CDR3: TGTGCCAGCAGCTTAGGCGTGCGTTCTAGCACAGATACGCAGTATTTT. It encodes CASSLGVRSSTDTQYF.

This clonotype was recorded a few times. The V gene is TRBV20-1, the J gene TRBJ1-1; D unclear. Germline V CDR1 and CDR2: DFQATT, SNEGSKA (reference sequence). CDR3 size: 13 residues. V was shortened by 1 base and J by 1 base, with 7 bases between the two germline ends. Here the CDR3 DNA reads TGCAGTGCTAGAGCCGACGGGAACACTGAAGCTTTCTTT. Translated, it gives CSARADGNTEAFF.

Regarding this clonotype: The junction and the germline gene differ at one end; a read error may be behind it. The V gene is TRBV6-1, the J gene TRBJ2-2; either TRBD1 or TRBD2 may fit D (5 bases each). The V gene's germline CDR1 is MNHNS and CDR2 SASEGT. The length of the CDR3 is 17 residues. In nucleotides, the CDR3 is TGTGCCAGCAGTGAAGTCCCTTTGGGTCAAAACACCGGGGACCTGTTTTTT. Translated, it gives CASSEVPLGQNTGDLFF.

This clonotype was recorded a few times. Here the CDR3 DNA reads TGTGCCTGGGACGGATCCACTAACTATGGCTACACCTTC. As protein: CAWDGSTNYGYTF. The V and J genes are TRBV30 and TRBJ1-2; D call uncertain. Trimming removed 5 bases at V and 0 bases at J, with 10 bases between. CDR3 length: 13 residues. The germline V gene encodes CDR1 GTSNPN and CDR2 SVGIG (reference sequence).

A word on this clonotype: A much larger clone differs from this one at a single base, so this may be a read error. V usage is TRBV4-2 and J usage is TRBJ2-1; 10 nucleotides agree with TRBD2. The germline gives CDR1 LGHNA, CDR2 YNFKEQ. The CDR3 totals 16 residues. The CDR3 is CASNQDTSGAYNEQFF. As DNA, the CDR3 is TGTGCCAGCAACCAAGATACTAGCGGGGCCTACAATGAGCAGTTCTTC.

The chain carries TRBV12-3 or TRBV12-4 and TRBJ2-5; maybe TRBD1 (8 bases). Trimming took off 3 bases at V and 2 bases at J, with 19 bases between the two ends. The CDR3 length is 17 residues. The CDR3 bases are TGTGCCAGCAGTTTGGGACTGGACAGGGAGGGGCAAGAGACCCAGTACTTC. Translation gives CASSLGLDREGQETQYF.